One sample yielded the 13 T cell receptor beta chains listed below, sequenced in a study of cytomegalovirus exposure and HLA in healthy donors. Both 60 Vbeta primers and 13 Jbeta primers went into the PCR. The method was immunoSEQ multiplex PCR; TCRdb's version includes in-frame clones alone and lacks a portion of them. The sample's table shows approximately 150,000 clones. Sequenced input: PBMCs. Every receptor here comes from a woman between 50 and 59 years old in good health and CMV-seronegative.

The chain has TRBV25-1 and TRBJ1-2; possibly TRBD1 for D (6 bases). This CDR3 is built from 11 residues. The V end lost 6 bases, the J end lost 8 bases, and 10 bases lay between the germline ends. Germline values: CDR1 MGHDK, CDR2 SYGVNS. CDR3 bases: TGTGCCAGCAGACAGGGAAACGGCTACACCTTC. It specifies CASRQGNGYTF.

This chain joins TRBV19 and TRBJ1-5; D is possibly TRBD1 (5 bases). The germline CDR1 and CDR2 sequences are LNHDA and SQIVND (reference sequence). V lost 5 bases, J lost 7 bases, and 15 bases lay in between. This CDR3 is 14 amino acids long. The CDR3 DNA follows: TGTGCCAGTAGTGCCCAGGGCTTGGGACAGCCCCAGCATTTT. Translated, it gives CASSAQGLGQPQHF.

Details on this clone: Other DNA variants within this sample encode the same CDR3. This chain connects TRBV30 to TRBJ2-1; D not resolved. The germline V gene encodes CDR1 GTSNPN and CDR2 SVGIG (reference sequence). V shed 3 bases and J shed 6 bases, with 3 bases lying between them. The CDR3 consists of 10 residues. CDR3 residues: CAWSSNEQFF. The CDR3 nucleotides read TGTGCCTGGAGCTCCAATGAGCAGTTCTTC.

The chain carries TRBV5-4 and TRBJ2-2; TRBD2 agrees at 14 bases. The CDR3 loop spans 15 amino acids. The germline V gene encodes CDR1 SGHNT and CDR2 YYREEE (reference sequence). Trimming removed 3 bases from V and 8 bases from J; junction bases left unmatched: 3. CDR3 DNA: TGTGCCAGCAGCTCCGGACTAGCGGGAGGAGGGGAGCTGTTTTTT. Translation: CASSSGLAGGGELFF.

The V gene is TRBV5-6, the J gene TRBJ1-1; tentatively, D is TRBD1 (6 bases). The CDR3 has 15 residues. CDR1 and CDR2 (germline): SGHDT, YYEEEE. V was pared by 3 bases and J by 3 bases, with 15 bases between. As DNA, the CDR3 is TGTGCCAGCAGCTATATCCCTGACAGGCACACTGAAGCTTTCTTT. Translated: CASSYIPDRHTEAFF.

The chain joins TRBV6-1 to TRBJ2-2; tentatively, D is TRBD1 (5 bases). The ends were cut back, 7 bases at V and 4 bases at J, with 13 bases in the middle. Germline V gene sequence: CDR1 MNHNS, CDR2 SASEGT. This CDR3 spans 14 amino acids. The CDR3 DNA reads TGTGCCAGCAAAGGGGTAGGGCCCACCGGGGAGCTGTTTTTT. Protein: CASKGVGPTGELFF.

This sequence joins TRBV7-3 and TRBJ2-5, with a possible D match to TRBD2 (7 bases). Per germline, CDR1 SGHTA and CDR2 FQGTGA. The CDR3 runs 15 residues. V was cut by 5 bases and J by 5 bases, with 18 bases left in between. CDR3 sequence (DNA): TGTGCCAGCAGCCCACTGGCGGGGGCGGGGGAGACCCAGTACTTC. Protein: CASSPLAGAGETQYF. The full variable domain, in which reference TRBV7-3 and TRBJ2-5 provide the parts outside the CDR3, is GAGVSQTPSNKVTEKGKYVELRCDPISGHTALYWYRQSLGQGPEFLIYFQGTGAADDSGLPNDRFFAVRPEGSVSTLKIQRTERGDSAVYLCASSPLAGAGETQYFGPGTRLLVL.

The rearrangement joins TRBV30 to TRBJ1-2; weak D call: TRBD1 (6 bases). CDR3 size: 13 residues. The germline gives CDR1 GTSNPN, CDR2 SVGIG (reference sequence). V lost 4 bases, J lost 5 bases, and 14 bases lay in between. CDR3 region: CAWTEDRPYGYTF. In DNA form, the CDR3 reads TGTGCCTGGACCGAGGACAGACCATATGGCTACACCTTC.

This rearrangement joins TRBV7-7 to TRBJ2-1; 9 bases map to TRBD2. The CDR3 is 15 amino acids. Germline CDR1 is SSHAT and CDR2 is FNYEAQ (reference sequence). V was clipped by 5 bases and J by 8 bases; unmatched bases: 10. The CDR3 nucleotides read TGTGCCAGCAGCCATGGACTAGCGAAAGGCCATGAGCAGTTCTTC. Its protein product is CASSHGLAKGHEQFF. The complete variable domain, with remaining parts taken from reference TRBV7-7 and TRBJ2-1, reads GAGVSQSPRYKVTKRGQDVTLRCDPISSHATLYWYQQALGQGPEFLTYFNYEAQPDKSGLPSDRFSAERPEGSISTLTIQRTEQRDSAMYRCASSHGLAKGHEQFFGPGTRLTVL.

The chain employs TRBV7-9 and TRBJ2-3; weak D call: TRBD2 (6 bases). Germline V gene sequence: CDR1 SEHNR, CDR2 FQNEAQ (reference sequence). Trimming stripped 4 bases from V and 2 bases from J, with 13 bases between. The CDR3 consists of 15 residues. DNA of the CDR3: TGTGCCAGCAGCTCTCGACTAGAAACCACAGATACGCAGTATTTT. Translating gives CASSSRLETTDTQYF.

J is TRBJ1-5 and V is TRBV6-1; D is ambiguous. Between the trimmed V and J ends, which lost 1 base and 3 bases, there was a span of 10 bases. CDR1 is MNHNS and CDR2 is SASEGT in the germline V gene. This CDR3 has 15 residues. The CDR3 DNA follows: TGTGCCAGCAGTGAAGTGTGGCACATCAATCAGCCCCAGCATTTT. Protein: CASSEVWHINQPQHF.

The J gene is TRBJ2-3, the V gene TRBV9; D may be TRBD2 (6 bases). Between the trimmed V and J ends, which lost 2 bases and 2 bases, there was a span of 12 bases. The CDR3 contains 15 residues. Germline CDR1 is SGDLS and CDR2 is YYNGEE. CDR3 sequence reads: CASSVGGGHTDTQYF. CDR3 sequence (DNA): TGTGCCAGCAGCGTGGGTGGAGGGCACACAGATACGCAGTATTTT.

The rearrangement links TRBV6-5 to TRBJ1-1; 8 bases are a match to TRBD1. The CDR3 runs 14 residues. Germline V lookup: CDR1 MNHEY, CDR2 SVGAGI. J lost 1 base, V lost 6 bases, and 4 bases had no gene match. The DNA of the CDR3 is TGTGCCAGCAGCCTCGGACAGGGGAACACTGAAGCTTTCTTT. Protein product: CASSLGQGNTEAFF.